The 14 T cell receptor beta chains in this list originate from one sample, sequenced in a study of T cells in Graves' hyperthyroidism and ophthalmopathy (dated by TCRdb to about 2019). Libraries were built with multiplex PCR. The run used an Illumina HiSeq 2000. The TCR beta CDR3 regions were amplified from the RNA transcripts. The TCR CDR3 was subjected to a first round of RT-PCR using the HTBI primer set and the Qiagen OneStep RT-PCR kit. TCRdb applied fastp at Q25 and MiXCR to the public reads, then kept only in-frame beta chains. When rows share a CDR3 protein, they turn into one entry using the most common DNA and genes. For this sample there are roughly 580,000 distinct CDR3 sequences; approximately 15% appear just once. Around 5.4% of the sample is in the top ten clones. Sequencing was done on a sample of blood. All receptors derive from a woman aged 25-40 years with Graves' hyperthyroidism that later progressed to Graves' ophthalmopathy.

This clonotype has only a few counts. The CDR3 loop is CATSDLSTGTIGELFF. CDR3 DNA: TGTGCCACCAGTGATTTGTCGACAGGGACGATCGGGGAGCTGTTTTTT. V gene TRBV24-1 combines with J gene TRBJ2-2; 7 positions agree with TRBD1. Unmatched junction bases numbered 7, after V lost 0 bases and J lost 7 bases. Germline V gene data show CDR1 as KGHDR and CDR2 as SFDVKD. CDR3 length equals 16 residues.

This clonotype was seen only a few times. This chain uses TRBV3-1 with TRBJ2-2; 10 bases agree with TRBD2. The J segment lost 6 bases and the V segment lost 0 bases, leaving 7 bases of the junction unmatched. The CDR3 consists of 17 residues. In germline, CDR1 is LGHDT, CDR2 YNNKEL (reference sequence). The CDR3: CASSQDLAGDRAGELFF. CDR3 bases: TGTGCCAGCAGCCAAGATCTAGCGGGAGATCGGGCCGGGGAGCTGTTTTTT.

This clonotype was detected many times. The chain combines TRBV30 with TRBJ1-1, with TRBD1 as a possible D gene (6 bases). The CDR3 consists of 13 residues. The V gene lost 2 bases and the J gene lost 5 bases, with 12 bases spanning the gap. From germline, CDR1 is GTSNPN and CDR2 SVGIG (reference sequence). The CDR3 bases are TGTGCCTGGAGTCTGGGGGCTCGGACTGAAGCTTTCTTT. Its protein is CAWSLGARTEAFF.

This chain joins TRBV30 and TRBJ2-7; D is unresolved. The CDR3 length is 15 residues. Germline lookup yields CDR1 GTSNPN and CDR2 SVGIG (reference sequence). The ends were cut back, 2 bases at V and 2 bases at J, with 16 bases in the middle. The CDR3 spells CAWSSPGSLPYEQYF. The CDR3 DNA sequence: TGTGCCTGGAGTTCCCCGGGTTCTCTTCCCTACGAGCAGTACTTC.

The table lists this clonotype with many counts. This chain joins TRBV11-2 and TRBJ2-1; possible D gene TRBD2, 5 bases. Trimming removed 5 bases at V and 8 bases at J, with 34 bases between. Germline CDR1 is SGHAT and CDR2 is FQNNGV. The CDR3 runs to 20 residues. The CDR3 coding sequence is TGTGCCAGCAGCACCATCCGGGTAATCTCTTTGGGAGAGGAACCGTATGAGCAGTTCTTC. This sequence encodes CASSTIRVISLGEEPYEQFF.

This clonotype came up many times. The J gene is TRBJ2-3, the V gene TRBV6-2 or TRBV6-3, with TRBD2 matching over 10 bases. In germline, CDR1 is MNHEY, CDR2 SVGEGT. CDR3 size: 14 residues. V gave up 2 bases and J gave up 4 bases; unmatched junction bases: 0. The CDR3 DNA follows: TGTGCCAGCAGTTACCTAGCGGGAGCAGATACGCAGTATTTT. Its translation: CASSYLAGADTQYF.

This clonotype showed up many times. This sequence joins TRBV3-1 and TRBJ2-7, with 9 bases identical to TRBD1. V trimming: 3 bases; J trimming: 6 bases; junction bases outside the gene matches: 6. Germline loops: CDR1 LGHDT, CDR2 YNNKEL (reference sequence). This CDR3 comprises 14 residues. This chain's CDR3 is CASSHAGQGSEQYF. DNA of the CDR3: TGTGCCAGCAGCCACGCCGGACAGGGGTCCGAGCAGTACTTC.

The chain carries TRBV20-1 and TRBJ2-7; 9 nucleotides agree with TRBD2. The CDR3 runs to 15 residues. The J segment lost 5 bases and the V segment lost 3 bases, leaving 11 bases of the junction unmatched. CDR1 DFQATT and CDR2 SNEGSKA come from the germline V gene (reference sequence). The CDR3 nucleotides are TGCAGTGCTAGGAAGGTAGCGGGAGCCCCTGACGAGCAGTACTTC. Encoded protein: CSARKVAGAPDEQYF.

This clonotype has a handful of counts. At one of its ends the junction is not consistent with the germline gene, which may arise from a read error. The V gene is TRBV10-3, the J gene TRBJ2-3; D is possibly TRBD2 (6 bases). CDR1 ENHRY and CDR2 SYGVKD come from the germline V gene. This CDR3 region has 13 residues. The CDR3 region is CAIYGGGTDTRYF. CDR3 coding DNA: TGTGCCATCTACGGGGGAGGAACAGATACGCGGTATTTT.

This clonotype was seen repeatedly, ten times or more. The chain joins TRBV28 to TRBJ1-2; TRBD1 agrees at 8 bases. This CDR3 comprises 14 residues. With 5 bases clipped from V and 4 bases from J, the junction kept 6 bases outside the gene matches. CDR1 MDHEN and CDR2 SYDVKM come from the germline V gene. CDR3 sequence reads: CASSSRDRTYGYTF. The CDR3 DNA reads TGTGCCAGCAGTAGCCGGGACAGGACCTATGGCTACACCTTC.

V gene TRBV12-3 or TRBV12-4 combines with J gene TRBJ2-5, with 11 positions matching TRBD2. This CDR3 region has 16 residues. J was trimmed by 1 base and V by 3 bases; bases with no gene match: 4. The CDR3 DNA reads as TGTGCCAGCAGTTTTGTAGCGGGAGGGCCCCAAGAGACCCAGTACTTC. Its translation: CASSFVAGGPQETQYF.

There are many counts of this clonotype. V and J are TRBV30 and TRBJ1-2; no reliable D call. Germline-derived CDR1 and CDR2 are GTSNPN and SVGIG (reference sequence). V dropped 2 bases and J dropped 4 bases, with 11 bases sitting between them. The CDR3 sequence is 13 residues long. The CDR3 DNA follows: TGTGCCTGGAGTCTTGGAATAGGCTATGGCTACACCTTC. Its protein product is CAWSLGIGYGYTF.

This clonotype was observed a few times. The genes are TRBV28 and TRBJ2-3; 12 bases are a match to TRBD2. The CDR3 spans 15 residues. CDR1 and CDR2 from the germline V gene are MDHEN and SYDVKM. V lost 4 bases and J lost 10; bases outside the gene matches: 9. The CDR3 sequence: CASSSTSGRRLAQYF. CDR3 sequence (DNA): TGTGCCAGCAGTTCGACTAGCGGGAGAAGGTTGGCGCAGTATTTT.

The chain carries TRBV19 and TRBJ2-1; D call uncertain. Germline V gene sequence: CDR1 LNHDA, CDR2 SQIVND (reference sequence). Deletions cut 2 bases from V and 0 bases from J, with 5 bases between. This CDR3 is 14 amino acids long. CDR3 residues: CASSIRASYNEQFF. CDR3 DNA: TGTGCCAGTAGTATACGGGCCTCCTACAATGAGCAGTTCTTC.